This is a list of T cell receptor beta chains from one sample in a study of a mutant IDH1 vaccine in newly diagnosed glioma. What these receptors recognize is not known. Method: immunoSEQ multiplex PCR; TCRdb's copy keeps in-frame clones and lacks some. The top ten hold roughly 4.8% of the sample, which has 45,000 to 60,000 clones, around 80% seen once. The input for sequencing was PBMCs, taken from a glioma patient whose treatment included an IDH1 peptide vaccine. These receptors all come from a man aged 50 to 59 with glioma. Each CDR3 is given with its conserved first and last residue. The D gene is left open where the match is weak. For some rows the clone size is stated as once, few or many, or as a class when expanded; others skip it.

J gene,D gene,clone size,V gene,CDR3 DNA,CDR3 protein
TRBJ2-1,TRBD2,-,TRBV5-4,TGTGCCAGCAGCCCAGGGACTAGCGGTTACAATGAGCAGTTCTTC,CASSPGTSGYNEQFF
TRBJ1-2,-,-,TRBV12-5,TGTGCTAGTGCCCCGGAAGGGGGAGGCTACACCTTC,CASAPEGGGYTF
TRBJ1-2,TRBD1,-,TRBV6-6,TGTGCCAGCAGAAGGGGACAGGAGAACTATGGCTACACCTTC,CASRRGQENYGYTF
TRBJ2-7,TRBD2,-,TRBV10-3,TGTGCCATCAGGAGTAGCGGGGGGATCTCCTACGAGCAGTACTTC,CAIRSSGGISYEQYF
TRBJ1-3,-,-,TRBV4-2,TGTGCCAGCAGCCCCGGGGCCTGGGGTGGAAACACCATATATTTT,CASSPGAWGGNTIYF
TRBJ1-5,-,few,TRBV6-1,TGTGCCAGCAGACGGGAGGACAGCTACAATCAGCCCCAGCATTTT,CASRREDSYNQPQHF
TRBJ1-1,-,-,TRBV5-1,TGCGCCAGCAGCTTGCAGACAGCTCCGAACACTGAAGCTTTCTTT,CASSLQTAPNTEAFF
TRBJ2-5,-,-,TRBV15,TGTGCCACCAGCAGAGATCCGGGCCCAGAAGAGACCCAGTACTTC,CATSRDPGPEETQYF
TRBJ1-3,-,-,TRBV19,TGTGCCAGTAGTATAGAGATCTCTGGAAACACCATATATTTT,CASSIEISGNTIYF
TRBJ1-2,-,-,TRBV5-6,TGTGCCAGCAGCTTGGTACTCCGGCAGGTGGGGTATGGCTACACCTTC,CASSLVLRQVGYGYTF
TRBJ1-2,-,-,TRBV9,TGTGCCAGCAGCGTAGAACATAACTATGGCTACACCTTC,CASSVEHNYGYTF